This T cell receptor beta chain derives from a study of T cell changes during pregnancy in multiple sclerosis. Assay: immunoSEQ multiplex PCR; the TCRdb copy retains only in-frame clones and omits some. The data hold about 89,000 clones, with around 94% observed a single time. Germline V gene sequence: CDR1 LNHDA, CDR2 SQIVND (reference sequence). The CDR3 is made up of 13 amino acids. Trimming took off 9 bases at V and 3 bases at J, with 12 bases between the two ends. The rearrangement links TRBV19 to TRBJ1-5; D gene uncertain. The material was peripheral blood, obtained in the third trimester of pregnancy. This receptor was obtained from a female donor with multiple sclerosis, enrolled in a pregnancy study. The CDR3 loop is CASTLGFNQPQHF. For the CDR3, the DNA is TGTGCCAGCACTCTCGGGTTCAATCAGCCCCAGCATTTT.